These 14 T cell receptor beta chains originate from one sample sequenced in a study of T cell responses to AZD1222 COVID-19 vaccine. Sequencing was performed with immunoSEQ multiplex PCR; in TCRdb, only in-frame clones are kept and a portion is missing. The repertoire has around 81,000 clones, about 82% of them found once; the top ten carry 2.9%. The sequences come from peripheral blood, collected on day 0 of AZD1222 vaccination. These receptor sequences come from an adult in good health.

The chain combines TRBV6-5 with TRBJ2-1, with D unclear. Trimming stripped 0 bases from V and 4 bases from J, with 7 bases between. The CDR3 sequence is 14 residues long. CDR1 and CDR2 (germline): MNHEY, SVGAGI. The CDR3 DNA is TGTGCCAGCAGTTACTCCGGCGCGTACAATGAGCAGTTCTTC. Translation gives CASSYSGAYNEQFF.

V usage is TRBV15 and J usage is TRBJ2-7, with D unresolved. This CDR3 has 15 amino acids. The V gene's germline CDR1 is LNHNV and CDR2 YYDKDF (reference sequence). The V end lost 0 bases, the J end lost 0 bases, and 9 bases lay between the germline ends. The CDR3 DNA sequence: TGTGCCACCAGCAGAGAAGCCAGGTACTCCTACGAGCAGTACTTC. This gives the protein CATSREARYSYEQYF. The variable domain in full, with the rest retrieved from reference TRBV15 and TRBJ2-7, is DAMVIQNPRYQVTQFGKPVTLSCSQTLNHNVMYWYQQKSSQAPKLLFHYYDKDFNNEADTPDNFQSRRPNTSFCFLDIRSPGLGDTAMYLCATSREARYSYEQYFGPGTRLTVT.

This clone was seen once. CDR3 sequence (DNA): TGTGCCAGCAGTGAAAATGGCGAGGGTCCCTACGAGCAGTACTTC. This sequence encodes CASSENGEGPYEQYF. This chain links TRBV2 with TRBJ2-7, with D possibly TRBD2 on 5 matching bases. V lost 2 bases and J 2 bases, leaving 13 bases between the germline ends. The germline gives CDR1 SNHLY, CDR2 FYNNEI. The CDR3 loop spans 15 amino acids.

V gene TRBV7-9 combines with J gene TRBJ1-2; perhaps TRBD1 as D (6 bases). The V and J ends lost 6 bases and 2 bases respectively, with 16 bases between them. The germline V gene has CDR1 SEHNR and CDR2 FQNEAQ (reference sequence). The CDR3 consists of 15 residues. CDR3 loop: CASSFNRVGNYGYTF. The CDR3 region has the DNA TGTGCCAGCAGTTTTAACAGGGTGGGGAACTATGGCTACACCTTC. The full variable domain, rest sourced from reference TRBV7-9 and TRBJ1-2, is DTGVSQNPRHKITKRGQNVTFRCDPISEHNRLYWYRQTLGQGPEFLTYFQNEAQLEKSRLLSDRFSAERPKGSFSTLEIQRTEQGDSAMYLCASSFNRVGNYGYTFGSGTRLTVV.

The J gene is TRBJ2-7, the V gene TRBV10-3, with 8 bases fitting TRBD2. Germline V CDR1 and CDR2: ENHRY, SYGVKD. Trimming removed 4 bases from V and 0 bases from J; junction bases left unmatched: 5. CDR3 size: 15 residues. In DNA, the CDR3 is TGTGCCATCAGTGGGGCTAGCGGGTCCTCCTACGAGCAGTACTTC. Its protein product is CAISGASGSSYEQYF.

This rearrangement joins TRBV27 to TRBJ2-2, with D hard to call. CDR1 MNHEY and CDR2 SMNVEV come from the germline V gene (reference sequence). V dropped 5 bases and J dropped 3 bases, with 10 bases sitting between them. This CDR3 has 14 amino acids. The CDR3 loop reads CASSKGTDTGELFF. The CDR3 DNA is TGTGCCAGCAGTAAGGGTACTGACACCGGGGAGCTGTTTTTT.

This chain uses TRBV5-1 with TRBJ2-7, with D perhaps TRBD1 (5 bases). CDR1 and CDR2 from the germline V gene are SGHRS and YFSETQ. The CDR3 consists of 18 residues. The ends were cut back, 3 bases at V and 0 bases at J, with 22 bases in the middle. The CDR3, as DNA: TGCGCCAGCAGCTCTTCGGCCTTGGGGCAACGGAGCTCCTACGAGCAGTACTTC. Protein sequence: CASSSSALGQRSSYEQYF.

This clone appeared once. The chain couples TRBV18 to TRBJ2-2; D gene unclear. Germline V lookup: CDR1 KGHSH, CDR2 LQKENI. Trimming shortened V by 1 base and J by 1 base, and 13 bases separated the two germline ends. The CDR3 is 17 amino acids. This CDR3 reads CASSPRPLQGNTGELFF. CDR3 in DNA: TGTGCCAGCTCACCACGGCCTCTCCAAGGGAACACCGGGGAGCTGTTTTTT.

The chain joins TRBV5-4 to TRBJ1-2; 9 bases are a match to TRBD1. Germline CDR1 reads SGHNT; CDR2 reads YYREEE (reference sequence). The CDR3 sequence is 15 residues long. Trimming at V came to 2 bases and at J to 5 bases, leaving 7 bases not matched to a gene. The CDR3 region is CASSLGGTGRYGYTF. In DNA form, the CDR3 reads TGTGCCAGCAGCTTAGGGGGGACAGGGCGGTATGGCTACACCTTC.

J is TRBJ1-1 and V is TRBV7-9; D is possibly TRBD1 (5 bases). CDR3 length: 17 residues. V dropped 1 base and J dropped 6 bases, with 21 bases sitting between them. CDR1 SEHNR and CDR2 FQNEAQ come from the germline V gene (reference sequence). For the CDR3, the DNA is TGTGCCAGCAGCTTAGGGTCTCTTTCGGGACCTTTTTCTGAAGCTTTCTTT. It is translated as CASSLGSLSGPFSEAFF.

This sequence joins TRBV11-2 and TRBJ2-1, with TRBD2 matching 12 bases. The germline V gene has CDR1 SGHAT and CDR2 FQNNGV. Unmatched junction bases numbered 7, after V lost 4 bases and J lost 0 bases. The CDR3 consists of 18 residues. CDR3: CASSSGLAGPSSYNEQFF. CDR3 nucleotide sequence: TGTGCCAGCAGCTCAGGACTAGCGGGGCCTAGCTCCTACAATGAGCAGTTCTTC.

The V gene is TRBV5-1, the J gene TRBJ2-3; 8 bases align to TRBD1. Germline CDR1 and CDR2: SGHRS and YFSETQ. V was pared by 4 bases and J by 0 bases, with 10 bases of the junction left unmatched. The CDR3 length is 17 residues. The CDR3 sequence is CASSRVRQGRSTDTQYF. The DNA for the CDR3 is TGCGCCAGCAGCCGAGTGAGACAGGGGCGCAGCACAGATACGCAGTATTTT.

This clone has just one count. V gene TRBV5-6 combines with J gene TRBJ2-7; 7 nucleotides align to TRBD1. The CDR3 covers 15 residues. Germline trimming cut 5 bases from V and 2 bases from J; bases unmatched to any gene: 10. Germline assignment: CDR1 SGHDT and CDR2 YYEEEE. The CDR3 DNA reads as TGTGCCAGCAGTGAAGGCGCCGGGACAGCCTACGAGCAGTACTTC. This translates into CASSEGAGTAYEQYF. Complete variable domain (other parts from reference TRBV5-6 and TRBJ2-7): DAGVTQSPTHLIKTRGQQVTLRCSPKSGHDTVSWYQQALGQGPQFIFQYYEEEERQRGNFPDRFSGHQFPNYSSELNVNALLLGDSALYLCASSEGAGTAYEQYFGPGTRLTVT.

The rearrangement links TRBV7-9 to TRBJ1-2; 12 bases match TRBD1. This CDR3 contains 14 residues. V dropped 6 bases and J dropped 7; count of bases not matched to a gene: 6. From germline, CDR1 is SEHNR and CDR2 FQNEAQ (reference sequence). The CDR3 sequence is CASSYRDRGPGYTF. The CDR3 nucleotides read TGTGCCAGCAGTTACCGGGACAGGGGGCCTGGCTACACCTTC. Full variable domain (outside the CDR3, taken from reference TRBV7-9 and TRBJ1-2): DTGVSQNPRHKITKRGQNVTFRCDPISEHNRLYWYRQTLGQGPEFLTYFQNEAQLEKSRLLSDRFSAERPKGSFSTLEIQRTEQGDSAMYLCASSYRDRGPGYTFGSGTRLTVV.